A selection of T cell receptor beta chains follows, all from one sample in a study of early T cells in non-severe SARS-CoV-2 infection. TCRdb passed the 5' RACE reads through MiXCR, listing each CDR3 protein once. The sample contains over 60,000 distinct CDR3 sequences, about a tenth of which appear only once. This specimen consisted of whole blood, obtained at baseline. These TCRs come from an adult who was a healthcare worker with PCR-confirmed SARS-CoV-2 infection or an uninfected control (not recorded which). Each CDR3 is given with its conserved first and last residue. A D gene is named only where the DNA matches it firmly. Not every row has a clone size; where given, it reads once, few, many or a size class.

abundance: .
j_gene: TRBJ1-1
v_gene: TRBV6-5
d_gene: TRBD1
CDR3aa: CASSPTSGGLTEAFF
CDR3nt: TGTGCCAGCAGTCCGACATCAGGGGGGTTAACTGAAGCTTTCTTT

abundance: few
j_gene: TRBJ1-5
v_gene: TRBV5-3
d_gene: .
CDR3aa: CARRPRTSGQPQHF
CDR3nt: TGTGCCAGAAGGCCAAGGACTTCGGGGCAGCCCCAGCATTTT

abundance: few
j_gene: TRBJ1-1
v_gene: TRBV2
d_gene: .
CDR3aa: CASSSPFRSGAFF
CDR3nt: TGTGCCAGCAGCTCGCCGTTTCGTAGCGGAGCTTTCTTT

abundance: few
j_gene: TRBJ2-7
v_gene: TRBV7-6
d_gene: .
CDR3aa: CASSPVVTGLPYEQYF
CDR3nt: TGTGCCAGCAGCCCCGTCGTGACAGGCCTCCCCTACGAGCAGTACTTC

abundance: .
j_gene: TRBJ1-6
v_gene: TRBV2
d_gene: .
CDR3aa: CASSERQTYNSPLHF
CDR3nt: TGTGCCAGCAGTGAACGACAAACCTATAATTCACCCCTCCACTTT

abundance: .
j_gene: TRBJ2-1
v_gene: TRBV7-9
d_gene: .
CDR3aa: CASSASSPYNEQFF
CDR3nt: TGTGCCAGCAGCGCTAGCTCTCCCTACAATGAGCAGTTCTTC

abundance: .
j_gene: TRBJ2-7
v_gene: TRBV25-1
d_gene: .
CDR3aa: CASSESGGNEQYF
CDR3nt: TGTGCCAGCAGTGAATCAGGAGGGAACGAGCAGTACTTC

abundance: many
j_gene: TRBJ2-3
v_gene: TRBV7-2
d_gene: .
CDR3aa: CASSWTPAPDTQYF
CDR3nt: TGTGCCAGCAGCTGGACACCCGCCCCAGATACGCAGTATTTT

abundance: .
j_gene: TRBJ2-7
v_gene: TRBV3-1
d_gene: TRBD2
CDR3aa: CASSLGLAASYEQYF
CDR3nt: TGTGCCAGCAGCCTAGGACTAGCGGCCTCCTACGAGCAGTACTTC

abundance: many
j_gene: TRBJ1-1
v_gene: TRBV20-1
d_gene: .
CDR3aa: CSATGRGEAFF
CDR3nt: TGCAGTGCAACAGGGAGGGGTGAAGCTTTCTTT

abundance: .
j_gene: TRBJ2-3
v_gene: TRBV24-1
d_gene: .
CDR3aa: CAASGGTGTDTQYF
CDR3nt: TGTGCCGCCAGTGGGGGAACTGGCACAGATACGCAGTATTTT

abundance: few
j_gene: TRBJ2-2
v_gene: TRBV6-1
d_gene: .
CDR3aa: CASRWTSPGELFF
CDR3nt: TGTGCCAGCAGATGGACTTCCCCGGGGGAGCTGTTTTTT

abundance: .
j_gene: TRBJ2-7
v_gene: TRBV6-6
d_gene: .
CDR3aa: CASSPSGQGTAYEQYF
CDR3nt: TGTGCCAGCAGTCCGTCGGGGCAGGGAACTGCCTACGAGCAGTACTTC

abundance: many
j_gene: TRBJ2-1
v_gene: TRBV5-6
d_gene: TRBD2
CDR3aa: CASSLLAGGPREQFF
CDR3nt: TGTGCCAGCAGCCTACTAGCGGGGGGGCCTCGGGAGCAGTTCTTC

abundance: many
j_gene: TRBJ1-1
v_gene: TRBV2
d_gene: .
CDR3aa: CASRGYSGEAFF
CDR3nt: TGTGCCAGCAGGGGATACTCGGGGGAAGCTTTCTTT

abundance: .
j_gene: TRBJ1-2
v_gene: TRBV5-1
d_gene: .
CDR3aa: CASSLTGTPAGYTF
CDR3nt: TGCGCCAGCAGCTTAACCGGGACCCCCGCTGGCTACACCTTC

abundance: many
j_gene: TRBJ1-6
v_gene: TRBV6-1
d_gene: .
CDR3aa: CASMTGTSNSPLHF
CDR3nt: TGTGCCAGCATGACCGGGACGTCCAATTCACCCCTCCACTTT

abundance: many
j_gene: TRBJ2-1
v_gene: TRBV7-3
d_gene: TRBD2
CDR3aa: CASSLAGGSRIF
CDR3nt: TGTGCCAGCAGTCTAGCGGGGGGGTCCCGGATCTTC

abundance: few
j_gene: TRBJ2-7
v_gene: TRBV5-1
d_gene: .
CDR3aa: CASSLAHGTYEQYF
CDR3nt: TGCGCCAGCAGCTTGGCCCACGGGACCTACGAGCAGTACTTC

abundance: .
j_gene: TRBJ1-1
v_gene: TRBV5-1
d_gene: TRBD1
CDR3aa: CASSLAPTGANTEAFF
CDR3nt: TGCGCCAGCAGCTTGGCTCCGACAGGGGCGAACACTGAAGCTTTCTTT

abundance: few
j_gene: TRBJ1-6
v_gene: TRBV7-8
d_gene: .
CDR3aa: CASSLDVGDSYNSPLHF
CDR3nt: TGTGCCAGCAGCTTAGACGTGGGGGACTCCTATAATTCACCCCTCCACTTT

abundance: .
j_gene: TRBJ1-1
v_gene: TRBV10-2
d_gene: .
CDR3aa: CASTPDRMNTEAFF
CDR3nt: TGCGCCAGCACCCCGGACAGAATGAACACTGAAGCTTTCTTT

abundance: few
j_gene: TRBJ1-4
v_gene: TRBV12-3/TRBV12-4
d_gene: TRBD1
CDR3aa: CASTQTGWRTNEKLFF
CDR3nt: TGTGCCAGCACCCAGACAGGGTGGCGAACTAATGAAAAACTGTTTTTT

abundance: few
j_gene: TRBJ2-1
v_gene: TRBV24-1
d_gene: TRBD2
CDR3aa: CATSGTSGGGEQFF
CDR3nt: TGTGCCACCAGTGGGACTAGCGGGGGGGGTGAGCAGTTCTTC

abundance: .
j_gene: TRBJ2-3
v_gene: TRBV20-1
d_gene: .
CDR3aa: CSASLAAFTDTQYF
CDR3nt: TGCAGTGCTAGTTTAGCGGCGTTTACAGATACGCAGTATTTT

abundance: .
j_gene: TRBJ1-1
v_gene: TRBV6-6
d_gene: .
CDR3aa: CASSRGDRGLNTEAFF
CDR3nt: TGTGCCAGCAGCCGGGGGGACCGGGGACTGAACACTGAAGCTTTCTTT

abundance: .
j_gene: TRBJ1-6
v_gene: TRBV14
d_gene: .
CDR3aa: CASSQGRAYNSPLHF
CDR3nt: TGTGCCAGCAGCCAAGGCAGGGCCTATAATTCACCCCTCCACTTT

abundance: few
j_gene: TRBJ2-1
v_gene: TRBV7-2
d_gene: TRBD2
CDR3aa: CAGGTSGGSYNEQFF
CDR3nt: TGTGCCGGAGGAACCAGCGGGGGTTCATACAATGAGCAGTTCTTC

abundance: few
j_gene: TRBJ2-5
v_gene: TRBV6-2/TRBV6-3
d_gene: .
CDR3aa: CASSPFRETQYF
CDR3nt: TGTGCCAGCAGCCCTTTTCGGGAGACCCAGTACTTC

abundance: .
j_gene: TRBJ2-4
v_gene: TRBV3-1
d_gene: .
CDR3aa: CASSQAGSGQKNIQYF
CDR3nt: TGTGCCAGCAGCCAAGCGGGCTCGGGACAAAAAAACATTCAGTACTTC

abundance: many
j_gene: TRBJ1-2
v_gene: TRBV5-5
d_gene: .
CDR3aa: CASSLRQAGVNYGYTF
CDR3nt: TGTGCCAGCAGCTTGCGACAGGCCGGGGTTAACTATGGCTACACCTTC